This T cell receptor (beta chain) was sequenced in a study of blood T cell repertoires in COVID-19. The CDR3 has 13 residues. The germline V gene encodes CDR1 MNHNY and CDR2 SVGAGI (reference sequence). Trimming took 8 bases from V and 1 from J; bases not matched to a gene: 3. The method was immunoSEQ multiplex PCR; TCRdb's version includes in-frame clones alone and lacks a portion of them. The sample includes around 330,000 clones, around 88% of them seen just once. The sample was peripheral blood. The origin of this receptor is a woman aged 30 to 39 with COVID-19, enrolled during active disease. The chain employs TRBV6-6 and TRBJ2-7, with 9 positions matching TRBD1. The CDR3 here is CASRDRESYEQYF. CDR3 nucleotides: TGTGCCAGCCGGGACAGGGAGTCCTACGAGCAGTACTTC.